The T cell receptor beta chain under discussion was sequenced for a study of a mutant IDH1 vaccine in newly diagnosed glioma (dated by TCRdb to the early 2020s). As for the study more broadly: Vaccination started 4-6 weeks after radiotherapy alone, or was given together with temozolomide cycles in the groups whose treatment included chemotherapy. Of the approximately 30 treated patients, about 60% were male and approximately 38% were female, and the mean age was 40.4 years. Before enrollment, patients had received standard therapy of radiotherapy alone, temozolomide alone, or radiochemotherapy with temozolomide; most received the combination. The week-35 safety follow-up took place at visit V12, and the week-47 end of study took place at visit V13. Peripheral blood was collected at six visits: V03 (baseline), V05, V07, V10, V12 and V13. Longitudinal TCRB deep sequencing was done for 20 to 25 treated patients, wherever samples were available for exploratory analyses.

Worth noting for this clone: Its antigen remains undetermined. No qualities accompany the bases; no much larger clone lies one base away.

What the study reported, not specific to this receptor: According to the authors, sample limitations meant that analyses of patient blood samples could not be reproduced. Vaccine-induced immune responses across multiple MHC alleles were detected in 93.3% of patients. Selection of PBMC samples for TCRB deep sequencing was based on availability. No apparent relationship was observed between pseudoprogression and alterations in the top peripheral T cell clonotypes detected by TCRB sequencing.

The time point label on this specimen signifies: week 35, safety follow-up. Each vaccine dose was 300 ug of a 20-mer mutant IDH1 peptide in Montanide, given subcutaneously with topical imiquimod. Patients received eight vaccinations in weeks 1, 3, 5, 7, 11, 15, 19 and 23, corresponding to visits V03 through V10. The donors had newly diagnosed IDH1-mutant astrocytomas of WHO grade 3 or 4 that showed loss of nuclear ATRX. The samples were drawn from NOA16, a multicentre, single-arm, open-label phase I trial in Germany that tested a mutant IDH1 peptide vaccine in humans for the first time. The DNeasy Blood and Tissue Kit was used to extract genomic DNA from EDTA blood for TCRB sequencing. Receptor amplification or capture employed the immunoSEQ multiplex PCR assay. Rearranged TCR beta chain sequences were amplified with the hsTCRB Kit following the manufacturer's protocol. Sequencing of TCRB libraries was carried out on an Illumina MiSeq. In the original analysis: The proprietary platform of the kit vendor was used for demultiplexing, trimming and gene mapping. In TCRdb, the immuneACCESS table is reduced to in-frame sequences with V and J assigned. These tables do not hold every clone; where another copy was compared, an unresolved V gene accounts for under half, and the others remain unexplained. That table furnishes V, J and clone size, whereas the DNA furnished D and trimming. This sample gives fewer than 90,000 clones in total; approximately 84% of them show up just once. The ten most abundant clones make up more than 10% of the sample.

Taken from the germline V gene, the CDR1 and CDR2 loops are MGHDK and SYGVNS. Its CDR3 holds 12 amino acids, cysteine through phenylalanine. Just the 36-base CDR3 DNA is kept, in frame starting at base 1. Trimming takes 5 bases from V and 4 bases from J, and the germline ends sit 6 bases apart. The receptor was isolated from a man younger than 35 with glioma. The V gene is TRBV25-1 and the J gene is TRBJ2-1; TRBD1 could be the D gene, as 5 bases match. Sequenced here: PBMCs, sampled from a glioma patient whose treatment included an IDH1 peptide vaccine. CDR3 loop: CASSRGYNEQFF. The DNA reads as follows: TGTGCCAGCAGTAGGGGATACAATGAGCAGTTCTTC.